A selection of T cell receptor beta chains follows, all from one sample in a study of identical twins. MiXCR was run by TCRdb on the 5' RACE reads, yielding one entry per CDR3 protein. The sample lists fewer than 250,000 distinct CDR3 sequences, roughly 7.5% occurring once. The same specimen was also included in a second study, on yellow fever vaccine responses in identical twins.

Material: CD8+ T cells sorted from blood. The receptors come from a woman younger than 30 in good health. CDR3s include the opening cysteine and the closing phenylalanine or tryptophan. A D gene is named only where the DNA matches it firmly. A row's size may be missing; if present it is once, few, many or a size class.

D: -
V: TRBV10-2
size: few
J: TRBJ1-2
DNA: TGCGCCAGCAGTGAACACTATGGCTACACCTTC
CDR3: CASSEHYGYTF

D: -
V: TRBV9
size: many
J: TRBJ1-2
DNA: TGTGCCAGCAGCGAGGAGGTTACCTTC
CDR3: CASSEEVTF

D: -
V: TRBV6-1
size: -
J: TRBJ2-7
DNA: TGTGCCAGCACCTTTGATGGCTCAACCTACGAGCAGTACTTC
CDR3: CASTFDGSTYEQYF

D: -
V: TRBV7-9
size: -
J: TRBJ2-1
DNA: TGTGCCAGCAGCTTAGGGGAGATCAATGAGCAGTTCTTC
CDR3: CASSLGEINEQFF

D: TRBD1
V: TRBV20-1
size: -
J: TRBJ2-1
DNA: TGCAGTGCTAGAATGGGGACAGCCCTGTACAATGAGCAGTTCTTC
CDR3: CSARMGTALYNEQFF

D: -
V: TRBV6-5
size: -
J: TRBJ1-2
DNA: TGTGCCAGCATGCGACTTTCTAACTATGGCTACACCTTC
CDR3: CASMRLSNYGYTF

D: TRBD2
V: TRBV6-5
size: -
J: TRBJ2-1
DNA: TGTGCCAGCAGTTACTCTCCGGGAGCGGGAATCAATGAGCAGTTCTTC
CDR3: CASSYSPGAGINEQFF

D: -
V: TRBV7-9
size: many
J: TRBJ2-1
DNA: TGTGCCAGCAGCTCTAGGGTAGATGAGCAGTTCTTC
CDR3: CASSSRVDEQFF

D: -
V: TRBV7-6
size: few
J: TRBJ1-4
DNA: TGTGCCAGCAGCTTAGAGCGGGCAACTAATGAAAAACTGTTTTTT
CDR3: CASSLERATNEKLFF

D: -
V: TRBV5-1
size: many
J: TRBJ1-5
DNA: TGCGCCAGCAGGGTGAATAGCAATCAGCCCCAGCATTTT
CDR3: CASRVNSNQPQHF

D: -
V: TRBV6-2/TRBV6-3
size: few
J: TRBJ2-3
DNA: TGTGCCAGCAACTCCCACCCTAGTACAGATACGCAGTATTTT
CDR3: CASNSHPSTDTQYF

D: -
V: TRBV27
size: many
J: TRBJ1-5
DNA: TGTGCCAGCAGTCCCCTTGGGGGGCCCCAGCATTTT
CDR3: CASSPLGGPQHF

D: TRBD1
V: TRBV12-3/TRBV12-4
size: few
J: TRBJ1-1
DNA: TGTGCCAGCACACTGGGGGACAGGGTGGCTTTCTTT
CDR3: CASTLGDRVAFF

D: TRBD2
V: TRBV6-1
size: few
J: TRBJ2-1
DNA: TGTGCCAGCAGCACCGGGACTAGCGGGAGGAGCTCCTACAATGAGCAGTTCTTC
CDR3: CASSTGTSGRSSYNEQFF

D: -
V: TRBV10-2
size: many
J: TRBJ2-3
DNA: TGCGCCAGCAGTGGCGGCGGATTCACAGATACGCAGTATTTT
CDR3: CASSGGGFTDTQYF

D: TRBD2
V: TRBV10-2
size: many
J: TRBJ2-1
DNA: TGCGCCAGCAGTAGATTAGCGGGAGCTCCTGGGTCTGAGCAGTTCTTC
CDR3: CASSRLAGAPGSEQFF

D: TRBD1
V: TRBV6-5
size: -
J: TRBJ1-4
DNA: TGTGCCAGCAGTTACTCTTCAGGGGGTGAAAAACTGTTTTTT
CDR3: CASSYSSGGEKLFF

D: -
V: TRBV20-1
size: -
J: TRBJ2-7
DNA: TGCAGTGCTAGCCTATGGGGGAGGATCTCCTACGAGCAGTACTTC
CDR3: CSASLWGRISYEQYF

D: -
V: TRBV2
size: few
J: TRBJ1-1
DNA: TGTGCCAGGGAGAAACAGGGAAACACTGAAGCACTCTTT
CDR3: CAREKQGNTEALF

D: TRBD2
V: TRBV14
size: many
J: TRBJ2-5
DNA: TGTGCCAGCAGCCCCTCCGGCGGGGGACAAGAGACCCAGTACTTC
CDR3: CASSPSGGGQETQYF

D: -
V: TRBV6-5
size: few
J: TRBJ1-1
DNA: TGTGCCAGCAGTTACTCTGATGTCGGTGACACTGAAGCTTTCTTT
CDR3: CASSYSDVGDTEAFF

D: -
V: TRBV10-3
size: -
J: TRBJ1-6
DNA: TGTGCCATCAGTGAGAACAGGGAGCATTCACCCCTCCACTTT
CDR3: CAISENREHSPLHF

D: TRBD1
V: TRBV18
size: many
J: TRBJ2-2
DNA: TGTGCCAGCTCACCACCGCCGGACAGGGAGAACACCGGGGAGCTGTTTTTT
CDR3: CASSPPPDRENTGELFF

D: -
V: TRBV7-8
size: -
J: TRBJ1-1
DNA: TGTGCCAGCAGCTCACTAAACAACACGAAAGCTTTCTTT
CDR3: CASSSLNNTKAFF

D: -
V: TRBV2
size: many
J: TRBJ1-1
DNA: TGTGCCAGCAATCTCTCACCGGCTTTCTTT
CDR3: CASNLSPAFF

D: -
V: TRBV5-5
size: few
J: TRBJ1-1
DNA: TGTGCCAGCAGCTTGAGAGATGAAGCTTTCTTT
CDR3: CASSLRDEAFF

D: -
V: TRBV27
size: many
J: TRBJ1-2
DNA: TGTGCCAGCAGTGTCACAGGGTTTTTTGGCTACACCTTC
CDR3: CASSVTGFFGYTF

D: -
V: TRBV3-1
size: once
J: TRBJ2-7
DNA: TGTGCCACCTGCCAAGCTACAGAAGCCCCCTACGAGCAGTACTTC
CDR3: CATCQATEAPYEQYF

D: -
V: TRBV6-6
size: -
J: TRBJ1-1
DNA: TGTGCCAGCAGGGCCAGGAGCATTGAAGCTTTCTTT
CDR3: CASRARSIEAFF

D: TRBD2
V: TRBV7-2
size: -
J: TRBJ2-2
DNA: TGTGCCAGCAGCCACCTGCGGGGGTACACCGGGGAGCTGTTTTTT
CDR3: CASSHLRGYTGELFF

D: TRBD2
V: TRBV28
size: many
J: TRBJ2-1
DNA: TGTGCCAGTTCGACTAGCGCCTACAATGAGCAGTTCTTC
CDR3: CASSTSAYNEQFF

D: TRBD2
V: TRBV7-2
size: once
J: TRBJ2-5
DNA: TGTGCCACAGGACTAGCGGGGGGTAAAGAGACCCAGTACTTC
CDR3: CATGLAGGKETQYF

D: TRBD1
V: TRBV7-9
size: many
J: TRBJ1-4
DNA: TGTGCCAGCACAGGGGGGGGCTATGCCGAAAAACTGTTTTTT
CDR3: CASTGGGYAEKLFF

D: -
V: TRBV5-1
size: few
J: TRBJ2-1
DNA: TGCGCCAGCAGCTTGGCCCCGCGGGAGCGGGGACAGGAGCAGTTCTTC
CDR3: CASSLAPRERGQEQFF

D: TRBD2
V: TRBV20-1
size: few
J: TRBJ2-1
DNA: TGCAGTGCCTCTAGCGGGGGAGGGAATGAGCAGTTCTTC
CDR3: CSASSGGGNEQFF

D: TRBD2
V: TRBV12-3/TRBV12-4
size: few
J: TRBJ2-7
DNA: TGTGCCAGCACGTCTAGCGGGAGAATCTACGAGCAGTACTTC
CDR3: CASTSSGRIYEQYF

D: TRBD1
V: TRBV6-2/TRBV6-3
size: many
J: TRBJ2-1
DNA: TGTGCCAGCAGTTATGACTTTGAACAGGGGGCAGGCAATGAGCAGTTCTTC
CDR3: CASSYDFEQGAGNEQFF

D: -
V: TRBV7-8
size: few
J: TRBJ1-6
DNA: TGTGCCAGCAGCCCCCGGGCCGGCGATAATTCACCCCTCCACTTT
CDR3: CASSPRAGDNSPLHF

D: -
V: TRBV7-8
size: many
J: TRBJ2-3
DNA: TGTGCCAGCAGCTTAGTACCCTCTGACCAGAGCACAGATACGCAGTATTTT
CDR3: CASSLVPSDQSTDTQYF

D: -
V: TRBV29-1
size: many
J: TRBJ2-7
DNA: TGCAGCGTTGGTTTGAGCTCCTACGAGCAGTACTTC
CDR3: CSVGLSSYEQYF

D: TRBD1
V: TRBV20-1
size: few
J: TRBJ2-5
DNA: TGCAGTGCTAGAGAGTGGGGACAGGGTATAGAGACCCAGTACTTC
CDR3: CSAREWGQGIETQYF

D: TRBD2
V: TRBV7-9
size: -
J: TRBJ2-5
DNA: TGTGCCAGCAGCTTAGCGGGAGGGACAGAGACCCAGTACTTC
CDR3: CASSLAGGTETQYF

D: -
V: TRBV28
size: -
J: TRBJ2-1
DNA: TGTGCCAGCAGTTTATCCCTAGGGGGGGCGGACTACAATGAGCAGTTCTTC
CDR3: CASSLSLGGADYNEQFF

D: TRBD1
V: TRBV13
size: -
J: TRBJ1-1
DNA: TGTGCCAGCAGCTCAGGGAACAGGGGAGCTTTCTTT
CDR3: CASSSGNRGAFF